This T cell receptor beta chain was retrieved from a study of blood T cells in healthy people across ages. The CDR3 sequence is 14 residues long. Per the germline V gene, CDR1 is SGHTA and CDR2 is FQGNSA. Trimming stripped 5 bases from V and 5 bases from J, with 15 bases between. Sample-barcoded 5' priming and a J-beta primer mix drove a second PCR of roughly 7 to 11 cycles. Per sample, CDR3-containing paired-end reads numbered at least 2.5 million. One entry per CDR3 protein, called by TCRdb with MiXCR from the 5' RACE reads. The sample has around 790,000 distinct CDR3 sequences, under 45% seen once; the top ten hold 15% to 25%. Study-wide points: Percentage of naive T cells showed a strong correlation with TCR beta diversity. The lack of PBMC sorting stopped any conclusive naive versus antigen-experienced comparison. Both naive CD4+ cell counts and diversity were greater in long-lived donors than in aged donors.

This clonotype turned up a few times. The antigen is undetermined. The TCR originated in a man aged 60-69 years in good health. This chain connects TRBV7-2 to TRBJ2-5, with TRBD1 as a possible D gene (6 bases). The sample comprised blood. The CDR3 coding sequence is TGTGCCAGCAGCCCAACAGGGCCTCGGGAGACCCAGTACTTC. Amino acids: CASSPTGPRETQYF.